This TCR beta chain was captured by sequencing in a study of blood T cell repertoires in COVID-19 (dated by TCRdb to between 2020 and 2021). Regarding the study in general: Collaborator samples came from the United States, Italy and Spain and covered acute and convalescent phases of COVID-19. The material from the prospective study consisted of cDNA or gDNA derived from T cells, B-cell-depleted T cells, or PBMCs. Subjects who had been exposed to COVID-19, were actively infected with it, or had recovered from it provided the deeply sampled blood TCRbeta repertoires that made up the dataset. The repertoires were released in a freely available public database meant as a resource for research on the immune response to SARS-CoV-2. Samples came from the ongoing ImmuneRACE study (first 160 participants) plus 1,254 subjects from 6 global collaborators. A de-identified subject ID, COVID-19 status, age in years and sex were almost always included in the sample metadata. Where available, HLA class I and class II types were taken from metadata supplied by the sample provider and were not determined by assay-based typing.

This clone occurred a few times. Which antigen it targets is not known. No clone much larger than this one lies a single base away; base qualities are absent. The full study reports these points: The quantity of clinical and demographic metadata differed by source and by participant and was supplied without curation.

The immunoSEQ Assay, a bias-controlled multiplex PCR, was used to amplify TCRbeta CDR3 regions from genomic DNA. In the authors' own workflow: Within the assay, amplification of reference gene primers was used to estimate how many nucleated cells each sample contained. To quantify the absolute abundance of each unique TCRbeta CDR3 rearrangement, sequence reads were collapsed and filtered. For each sample, productive Simpson clonality was calculated by taking the square root of Simpson's diversity index across productive rearrangements. TCRdb stores this immuneACCESS table with in-frame sequences only. Part of the clones is absent; in the studies checked, under half of the shortfall reflects unresolved V genes, and no reason is known for the rest. For V, J and clone size, that table is used; D and trimming come from the DNA. This sample lists tens of thousands of clones; approximately 81% were detected once. Of the sample, 30% to 40% falls within the top ten clones.

Each collaborating institution followed its own protocols to collect whole blood in K2EDTA tubes. For TCRbeta analysis, collaborators shipped samples in one of three forms: frozen whole blood, isolated PBMCs, or DNA extracted from either of those sample types. V was cut back by 2 bases and J by 0 bases, leaving a gap of 9 bases between them. The CDR3 sequence holds 16 residues, the cysteine and phenylalanine included. The retained sequence is limited to the CDR3, 48 bases, with the frame set at the first base. For CDR1 and CDR2, the germline V gene lists SGDLS and YYNGEE. The receptor was derived from an elderly man with acute or convalescent COVID-19. The V and J segments used are TRBV9 and TRBJ2-6; the D gene is possibly TRBD2, with 6 bases matching. The source material was peripheral blood. The CDR3 protein: CASSVGLPSGANVLTF. Here is the DNA: TGTGCCAGCAGCGTTGGACTACCCTCTGGGGCCAACGTCCTGACTTTC.